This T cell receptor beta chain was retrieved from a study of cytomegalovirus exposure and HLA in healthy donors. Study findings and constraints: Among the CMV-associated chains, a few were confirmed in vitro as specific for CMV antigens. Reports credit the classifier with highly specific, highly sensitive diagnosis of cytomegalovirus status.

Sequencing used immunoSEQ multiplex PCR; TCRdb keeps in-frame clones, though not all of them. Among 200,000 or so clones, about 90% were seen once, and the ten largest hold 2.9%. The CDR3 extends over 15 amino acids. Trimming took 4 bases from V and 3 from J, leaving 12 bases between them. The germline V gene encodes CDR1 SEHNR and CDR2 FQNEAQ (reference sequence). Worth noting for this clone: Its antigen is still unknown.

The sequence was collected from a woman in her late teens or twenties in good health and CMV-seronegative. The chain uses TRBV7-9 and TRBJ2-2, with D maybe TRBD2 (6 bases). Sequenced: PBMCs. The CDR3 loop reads CASSSSVFDTGELFF. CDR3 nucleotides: TGTGCCAGCAGCTCTAGCGTATTTGACACCGGGGAGCTGTTTTTT.